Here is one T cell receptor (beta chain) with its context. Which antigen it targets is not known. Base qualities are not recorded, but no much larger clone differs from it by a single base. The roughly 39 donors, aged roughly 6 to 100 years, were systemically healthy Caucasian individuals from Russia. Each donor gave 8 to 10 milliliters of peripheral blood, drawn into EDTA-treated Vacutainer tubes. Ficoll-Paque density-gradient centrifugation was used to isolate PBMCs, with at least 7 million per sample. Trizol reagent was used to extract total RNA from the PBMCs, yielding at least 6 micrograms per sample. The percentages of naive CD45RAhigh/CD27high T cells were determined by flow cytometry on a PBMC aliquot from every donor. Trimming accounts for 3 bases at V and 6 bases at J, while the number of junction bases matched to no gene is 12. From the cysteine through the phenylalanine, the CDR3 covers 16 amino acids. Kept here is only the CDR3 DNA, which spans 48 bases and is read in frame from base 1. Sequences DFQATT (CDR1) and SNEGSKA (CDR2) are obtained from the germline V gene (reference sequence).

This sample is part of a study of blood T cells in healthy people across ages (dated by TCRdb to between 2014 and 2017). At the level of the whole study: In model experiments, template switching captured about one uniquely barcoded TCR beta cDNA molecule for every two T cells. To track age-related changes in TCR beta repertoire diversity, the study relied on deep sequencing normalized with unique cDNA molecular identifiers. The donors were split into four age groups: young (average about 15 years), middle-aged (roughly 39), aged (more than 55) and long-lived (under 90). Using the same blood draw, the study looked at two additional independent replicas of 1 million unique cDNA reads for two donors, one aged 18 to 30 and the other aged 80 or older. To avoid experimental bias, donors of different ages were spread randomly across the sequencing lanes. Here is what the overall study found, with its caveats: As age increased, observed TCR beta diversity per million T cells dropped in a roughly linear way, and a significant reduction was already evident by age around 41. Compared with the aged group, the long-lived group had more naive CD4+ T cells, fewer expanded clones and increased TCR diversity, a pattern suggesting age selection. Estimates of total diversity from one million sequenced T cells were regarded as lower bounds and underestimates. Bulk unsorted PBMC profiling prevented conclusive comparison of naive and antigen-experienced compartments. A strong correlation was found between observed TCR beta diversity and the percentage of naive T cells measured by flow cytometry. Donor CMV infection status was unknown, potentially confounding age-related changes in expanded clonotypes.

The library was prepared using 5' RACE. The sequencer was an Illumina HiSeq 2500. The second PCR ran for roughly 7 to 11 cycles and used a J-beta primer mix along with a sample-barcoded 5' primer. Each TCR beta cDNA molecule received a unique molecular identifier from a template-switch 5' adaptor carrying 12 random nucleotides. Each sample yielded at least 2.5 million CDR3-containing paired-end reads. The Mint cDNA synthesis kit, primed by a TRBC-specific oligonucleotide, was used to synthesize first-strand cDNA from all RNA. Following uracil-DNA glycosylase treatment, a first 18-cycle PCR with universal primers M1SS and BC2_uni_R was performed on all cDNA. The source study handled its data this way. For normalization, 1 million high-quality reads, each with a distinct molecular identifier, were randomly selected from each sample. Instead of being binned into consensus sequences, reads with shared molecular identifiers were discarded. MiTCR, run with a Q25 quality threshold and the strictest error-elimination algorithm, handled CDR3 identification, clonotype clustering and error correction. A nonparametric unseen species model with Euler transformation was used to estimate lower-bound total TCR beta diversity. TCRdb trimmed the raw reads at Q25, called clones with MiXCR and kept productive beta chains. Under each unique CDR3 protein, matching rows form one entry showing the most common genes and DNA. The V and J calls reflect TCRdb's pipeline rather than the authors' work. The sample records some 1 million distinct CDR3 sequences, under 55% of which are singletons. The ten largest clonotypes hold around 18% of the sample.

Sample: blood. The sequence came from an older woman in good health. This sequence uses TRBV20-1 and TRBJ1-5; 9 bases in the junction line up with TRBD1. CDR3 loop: CSASTPGQGMSQPQHF. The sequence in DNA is TGCAGTGCTAGTACACCGGGACAGGGAATGAGTCAGCCCCAGCATTTT.